This T cell receptor beta chain was documented in a study of blood T cells in healthy people across ages (dated by TCRdb to the mid-2010s). The study in broad terms: In model experiments, roughly one uniquely barcoded TCR beta cDNA molecule per two T cells was captured by template switching. The donors were divided into four age groups: young (average roughly 15 years), middle-aged (roughly 40), aged (under 70) and long-lived (nearly 85). To track age-related changes in TCR beta repertoire diversity, the study relied on deep sequencing normalized with unique cDNA molecular identifiers. Using the same blood draw, the study looked at two additional independent replicas of 1 million unique cDNA reads for two donors, one aged 18 to 30 and the other aged 80 or older.

The library was built by means of 5' RACE. Instrument used: Illumina HiSeq 2500. A second PCR of about 7 to 12 cycles was run with a J-beta primer mix and a sample-barcoded 5' primer. Each TCR beta cDNA molecule received a unique molecular identifier from a template-switch 5' adaptor carrying 12 random nucleotides. Each sample yielded at least 3 million CDR3-containing paired-end reads. The Mint cDNA synthesis kit, primed by a TRBC-specific oligonucleotide, was used to synthesize first-strand cDNA from all RNA. All cDNA was treated with uracil-DNA glycosylase and then went through a first 18-cycle PCR with the universal primers M1SS and BC2_uni_R. In the authors' own workflow: Normalization of each sample was performed by random selection of 1 million high-quality reads, each carrying a distinct molecular identifier. Reads sharing molecular identifiers were discarded rather than binned into consensus sequences. MiTCR, with a Q25 quality threshold and the strictest error-elimination algorithm, was used for CDR3 identification, clonotype clustering and error correction. A nonparametric unseen species model with Euler transformation was used to estimate lower-bound total TCR beta diversity. TCRdb trimmed public reads at Q25 via fastp, called clones via MiXCR and kept in-frame beta chains. Entries that share a CDR3 protein sequence are merged under the most common genes and DNA. TCRdb, rather than the study authors, made the V and J calls. Within this sample are around 990,000 distinct CDR3 sequences, with approximately 26% of them counted one time only. The ten largest account for about 0.72% of the sample.

On this clonotype itself: What antigen it recognizes has not been identified. No base quality information exists; no much larger clone differs at one position.

The CDR3, from cysteine to phenylalanine, totals 15 residues. Only the CDR3 portion is preserved as DNA: 45 bases, with reading frame beginning at the first base. Trimming at the junction amounts to 4 bases on V and 7 bases on J, and the germline ends lie 18 bases apart. In the germline V gene, CDR1 corresponds to SGDLS and CDR2 to YYNGEE. Study-wide conclusions, independent of this receptor: Because donor CMV infection status was unknown, age-related changes in expanded clonotypes were potentially confounded. There was a strong correlation between observed TCR beta diversity and the percentage of naive T cells measured by flow cytometry. Total diversity estimates from one million sequenced T cells were considered lower bounds and underestimates. Since profiling was done on bulk unsorted PBMCs, naive and antigen-experienced compartments could not be conclusively compared. Compared with the aged group, the long-lived group had more naive CD4+ T cells, fewer expanded clones and increased TCR diversity, a pattern suggesting age selection. Observed TCR beta diversity per million T cells fell roughly linearly with age, and a significant reduction was already apparent by age roughly 40.

Donors were a few dozen systemically healthy Caucasian individuals from Russia aged roughly 6 to 95 years. Ten milliliters of peripheral blood were collected from each donor into EDTA-treated Vacutainer tubes. PBMCs were isolated by Ficoll-Paque density-gradient centrifugation, with at least 6.5 million obtained per sample. Total RNA, at least 5.5 micrograms per sample, was extracted from PBMCs with Trizol reagent. The percentages of naive CD45RAhigh/CD27high T cells were determined by flow cytometry on a PBMC aliquot from every donor. These records were also assigned to another study, of T cells of mothers and their children. Looking at the second paper: Nine systemically healthy Caucasian individuals, comprising three mothers and their six children, were included as donors. cDNA synthesis consumed the entire amount of extracted RNA, loaded at roughly 1.5 ug RNA in each 15 ul reaction. In the second PCR, sample barcodes and 2-4 random nucleotides were introduced via the M1S primer. Over 8 million TCR beta CDR3 reads were obtained for each mother, and 2.7 million or so reads were obtained for each child. Thymic selection shapes the output of TCR recombination in a similar way in related and unrelated pairs, and inherited differences have a minor effect. Normalized repertoire overlap in related mother-child pairs was always slightly higher than in unrelated mother-child pairs, but the difference was never significant. No persistent microchimeric T cell clones were found, with a detection sensitivity of approximately 100 clones per million clonotypes. The study used deep NGS to compare TCR beta repertoires of mothers and children, seeking features distinguishing related mother-child pairs from unrelated individuals. On average, the children were approximately 12 +/- 4 years old, while the mothers were about 37 +/- 4 years old. After adapter ligation with NEBNext reagents, the libraries were sequenced on Illumina HiSeq 2000 with 100+100 nt paired-end reads. Mother and child libraries were prepared a month apart and sequenced in separate runs to prevent cross-contamination. Each donor had between roughly 450,000 and 2,100,000 distinct TCR beta clonotypes identified. Naive TCR beta clonotypes were estimated from low-frequency clonotypes matched to each donor's FACS-determined naive share, without sorting.

Recombination connected TRBV9 to TRBJ2-1; the D call is tentative, TRBD1 or TRBD2, as each matches 5 bases. The TCR originated in a girl aged 2 to 9 in good health. The sequencing input was blood. The CDR3 corresponds to CASSTSGGPGNEQFF. The bases read TGTGCCAGCAGCACGAGTGGGGGACCGGGGAATGAGCAGTTCTTC.